This record looks at one T cell receptor (beta chain) sequence and its context. TCRdb re-called clones via MiXCR from the PCR reads. The sample shows about 32,000 clones, 15% to 20% of them seen only once. The germline V gene encodes CDR1 SGHNT and CDR2 YENEEA. CDR3 length equals 16 residues. Germline trimming cut 2 bases from V and 7 bases from J; bases unmatched to any gene: 8. This sample was included in a study of metastatic and nonmetastatic thyroid tumors. As for the study in general: Where malignant and benign thyroid patients were concerned, repertoires were compared across blood and tumor or nodule tissue.

No treatment had been given to any patient before thyroid surgery. The clonotype comes from a female donor with papillary thyroid cancer or a benign thyroid nodule (not recorded which). Some clones in this sample may be carry-over from other donors' samples. The sequencing input was blood. The chain is built from TRBV11-3 and TRBJ1-6; 7 nucleotides agree with TRBD1. The CDR3: CASSLLSQGENSPLHF. The DNA of the CDR3 is TGTGCCAGCAGCTTACTTAGCCAGGGGGAAAATTCACCCCTCCACTTT. The full variable domain, with the rest looked up from reference TRBV11-3 and TRBJ1-6, is EAGVVQSPRYKIIEKKQPVAFWCNPISGHNTLYWYLQNLGQGPELLIRYENEEAVDDSQLPKDRFSAERLKGVDSTLKIQPAELGDSAVYLCASSLLSQGENSPLHFGNGTRLTVT.